This T cell receptor (beta chain) comes out of a study of sequential checkpoint blockade in melanoma. Study in general: Maintenance nivolumab came after either treatment sequence.

The treatment denotes: randomized to nivolumab then ipilimumab (arm A) or the reverse (arm B). Patients had received no earlier DNA-damaging chemotherapy. From thawed PBMCs, live CD3+CD8+ cells negative for CD19 and CD56 were sorted. CDR1 is MGHRA and CDR2 is YSYEKL in the germline V gene. The CDR3 spans 15 residues. V trimming: 2 bases; J trimming: 4 bases; junction bases outside the gene matches: 5. The table lists this clone with a few counts. Repertoires were generated with immunoSEQ multiplex PCR, while TCRdb's copy carries only in-frame clones and drops some. The sample shows fewer than 13,000 clones, about 80% of them seen only once.

This sequence was found in a human donor with melanoma. Sequenced material: CD8+ T cells sorted from blood (inferred from file names), taken from a patient given nivolumab and ipilimumab in sequence. J is TRBJ1-2 and V is TRBV4-1; the match to TRBD1 covers 9 bases. CDR3 DNA: TGCGCCAGCAGCCAATCGGACAGGGGTGGCTATGGCTACACCTTC. As protein: CASSQSDRGGYGYTF.